The T cell receptor (beta chain) under discussion was sequenced for a study of identical twins. TCRdb re-derived calls from the 5' RACE reads in MiXCR, one entry per CDR3 protein. The repertoire consists of some 300,000 distinct CDR3 sequences, with more than 9% occurring once and the leading ten covering 7.2%. In its sample, this clonotype was seen a few times. The same sample was also studied in work on yellow fever vaccine responses in identical twins.

The sequenced sample consisted of CD8+ T cells sorted from blood. This receptor was identified in a woman under 30 in good health.

DNA of the CDR3: TGTGCCATCAGTGAGTCGAGACTAGTTTTGACAGATACGCAGTATTTT. Translation gives CAISESRLVLTDTQYF. V and J are TRBV10-3 and TRBJ2-3, with a possible D match to TRBD2 (6 bases). V lost 0 bases and J 3 bases, leaving 13 bases between the germline ends. Germline assignment: CDR1 ENHRY and CDR2 SYGVKD. The CDR3 is made up of 16 amino acids.